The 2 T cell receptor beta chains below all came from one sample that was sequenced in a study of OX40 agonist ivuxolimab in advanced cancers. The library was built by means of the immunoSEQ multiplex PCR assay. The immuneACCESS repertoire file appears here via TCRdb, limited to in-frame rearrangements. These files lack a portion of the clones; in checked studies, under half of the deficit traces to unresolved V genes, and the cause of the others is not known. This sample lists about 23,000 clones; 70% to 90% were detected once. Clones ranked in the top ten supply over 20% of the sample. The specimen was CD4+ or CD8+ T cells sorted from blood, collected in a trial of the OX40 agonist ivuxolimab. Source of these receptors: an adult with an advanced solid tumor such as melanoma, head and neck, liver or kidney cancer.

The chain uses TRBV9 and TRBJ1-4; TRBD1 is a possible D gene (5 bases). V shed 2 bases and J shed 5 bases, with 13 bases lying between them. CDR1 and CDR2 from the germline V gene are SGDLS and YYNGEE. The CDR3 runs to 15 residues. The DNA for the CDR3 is TGTGCCAGCAGCGTCGGGGGTGGAGTGAATGAAAAACTGTTTTTT. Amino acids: CASSVGGGVNEKLFF.

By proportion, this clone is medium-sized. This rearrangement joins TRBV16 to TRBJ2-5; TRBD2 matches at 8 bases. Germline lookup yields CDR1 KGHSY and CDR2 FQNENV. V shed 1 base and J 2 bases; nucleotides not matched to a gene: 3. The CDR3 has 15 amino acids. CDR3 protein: CASSQLLAVQETQYF. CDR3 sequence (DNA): TGTGCCAGCAGCCAATTACTAGCGGTACAAGAGACCCAGTACTTC. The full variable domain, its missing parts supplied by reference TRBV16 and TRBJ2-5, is GEEVAQTPKHLVRGEGQKAKLYCAPIKGHSYVFWYQQVLKNEFKFLISFQNENVFDETGMPKERFSAKCLPNSPCSLEIQATKLEDSAVYFCASSQLLAVQETQYFGPGTRLLVL.